These 18 T cell receptor beta chains share one sample of origin, sequenced in a study of T cell responses to AZD1222 COVID-19 vaccine. The data were produced by immunoSEQ multiplex PCR, yet TCRdb's version contains in-frame clones alone and is incomplete. The sample consists of 89,000 or so clones, around nine tenths of them appearing once. The source material was peripheral blood, sampled 28 days after the second AZD1222 dose. The receptors derive from an adult who received the AZD1222 COVID-19 vaccine.

CDR3: CASIDEGAGNQPQHF. The CDR3 DNA sequence: TGTGCCAGCATCGACGAGGGGGCTGGCAATCAGCCCCAGCATTTT. The chain carries TRBV6-6 and TRBJ1-5, with 7 bases fitting TRBD1. The germline CDR1 and CDR2 sequences are MNHNY and SVGAGI (reference sequence). This CDR3 comprises 15 residues. V dropped 7 bases and J dropped 2; count of bases not matched to a gene: 8.

The rearrangement uses TRBV7-3 and TRBJ2-3; 8 bases match TRBD2. J gave up 8 bases and V 0 bases, and 10 bases lay outside the gene matches. The CDR3 covers 16 residues. Per germline, CDR1 SGHTA and CDR2 FQGTGA. The CDR3: CASSLTSGSRFGTQYF. CDR3 DNA: TGTGCCAGCAGCTTAACCAGCGGGAGTAGGTTTGGTACGCAGTATTTT.

This rearrangement joins TRBV11-2 to TRBJ1-2; 7 positions match TRBD1. Germline-derived CDR1 and CDR2 are SGHAT and FQNNGV. The CDR3 consists of 16 residues. V lost 4 bases and J lost 2; bases outside the gene matches: 10. Here the CDR3 DNA reads TGTGCCAGCAGCTCTCGACAGGGCCCACAAAACTATGGCTACACCTTC. It codes for CASSSRQGPQNYGYTF. The whole variable domain, filled in from reference TRBV11-2 and TRBJ1-2, reads EAGVAQSPRYKIIEKRQSVAFWCNPISGHATLYWYQQILGQGPKLLIQFQNNGVVDDSQLPKDRFSAERLKGVDSTLKIQPAKLEDSAVYLCASSSRQGPQNYGYTFGSGTRLTVV.

This chain joins TRBV3-1 (or the pseudogene TRBV3-2) and TRBJ2-3, with D perhaps TRBD2 (6 bases). Germline values: CDR1 LGHDT, CDR2 YNNKEL (reference sequence). The length of the CDR3 is 17 residues. V was cut by 7 bases and J by 2 bases, with 22 bases left in between. CDR3: CASTERGSGTHTDTQYF. CDR3 nucleotide sequence: TGTGCCAGCACCGAGCGCGGTAGCGGAACCCACACAGATACGCAGTATTTT.

The V and J genes are TRBV25-1 and TRBJ1-5, with D maybe TRBD1 (5 bases). V lost 6 bases and J lost 7, with 10 bases in between. The CDR3 has 12 amino acids. Germline loops: CDR1 MGHDK, CDR2 SYGVNS. This CDR3 reads CASSPGDQPQHF. CDR3 in DNA: TGTGCCAGCAGCCCCGGGGACCAGCCCCAGCATTTT. Based on the CDR3 plus reference TRBV25-1 and TRBJ1-5, the full variable domain is EADIYQTPRYLVIGTGKKITLECSQTMGHDKMYWYQQDPGMELHLIHYSYGVNSTEKGDLSSESTVSRIRTEHFPLTLESARPSHTSQYLCASSPGDQPQHFGDGTRLSIL.

The rearrangement links TRBV19 to TRBJ1-1; D ambiguous. V was shortened by 3 bases and J by 4 bases, with 12 bases between the two germline ends. The CDR3 is 14 residues long. Per the germline V gene, CDR1 is LNHDA and CDR2 is SQIVND (reference sequence). Written as DNA, the CDR3 is TGTGCCAGTAGTATCGGGGTACGGGGCACTGAAGCTTTCTTT. It codes for CASSIGVRGTEAFF.

The chain carries TRBV7-9 and TRBJ1-2; 7 bases line up with TRBD1. Germline V lookup: CDR1 SEHNR, CDR2 FQNEAQ (reference sequence). This CDR3 is 14 amino acids long. Trimming removed 5 bases from V and 6 bases from J; junction bases left unmatched: 9. DNA for the CDR3: TGTGCCAGCAGCGGACAGGCCGCGCCAGATGGCTACACCTTC. Protein sequence: CASSGQAAPDGYTF.

The chain carries TRBV30 and TRBJ1-6, with D possibly being TRBD1 (6 bases). The CDR3 is 15 residues long. Germline V gene data show CDR1 as GTSNPN and CDR2 as SVGIG (reference sequence). V shed 3 bases and J shed 6 bases, with 15 bases lying between them. This CDR3 is CAWRQGSWRNSPLHF. In DNA, the CDR3 is TGTGCCTGGAGACAGGGATCTTGGCGTAATTCACCCCTCCACTTT.

The V and J genes are TRBV27 and TRBJ2-7, with 10 bases lining up with TRBD2. The germline gives CDR1 MNHEY, CDR2 SMNVEV (reference sequence). The CDR3 spans 14 residues. The V segment lost 5 bases and the J segment 6 bases; nucleotides outside the gene matches: 7. The DNA of the CDR3 is TGTGCCAGCAGTCGGACTAGCGGCCTGTTCGAGCAGTACTTC. This encodes CASSRTSGLFEQYF.

The chain has TRBV18 and TRBJ1-3; D perhaps matches TRBD1 (5 bases). Germline lookup yields CDR1 KGHSH and CDR2 LQKENI. Between the trimmed V and J ends, which lost 5 bases and 0 bases, there was a span of 14 bases. The CDR3 totals 16 residues. CDR3 loop: CASSSTEASSGNTIYF. As DNA, the CDR3 is TGTGCCAGCTCATCGACAGAGGCTAGCTCTGGAAACACCATATATTTT.

The gene calls are TRBV18 and TRBJ2-3, with 7 bases that match TRBD1. CDR3 length equals 16 residues. Germline values: CDR1 KGHSH, CDR2 LQKENI. With V trimmed by 0 bases and J by 2 bases, 5 bases remained unmatched. In DNA, the CDR3 is TGTGCCAGCTCACCACCTGGGACAGCGACCACAGATACGCAGTATTTT. Residues: CASSPPGTATTDTQYF.

This chain connects TRBV15 to TRBJ2-7, with D unresolved. The CDR3 totals 13 residues. V dropped 5 bases and J dropped 7 bases, with 15 bases sitting between them. Germline CDR1 reads LNHNV; CDR2 reads YYDKDF (reference sequence). The CDR3 sequence is CATSGMVPKEQYF. DNA of the CDR3: TGTGCCACCAGCGGGATGGTCCCTAAAGAGCAGTACTTC.

This clone is a singleton in its sample. This chain links TRBV19 with TRBJ2-5, with D perhaps matching TRBD2 (5 bases). Germline V gene data show CDR1 as LNHDA and CDR2 as SQIVND (reference sequence). CDR3 length: 16 residues. The V end was cut by 1 base, the J end by 1 base, with 13 bases between. CDR3: CASSIGAGPIQETQYF. DNA of the CDR3: TGTGCCAGTAGTATAGGGGCGGGCCCTATCCAAGAGACCCAGTACTTC.

As regards this clone: This CDR3 is also generated by other DNA sequences in the sample. The gene calls are TRBV2 and TRBJ2-1, with no clear D. Germline CDR1 is SNHLY and CDR2 is FYNNEI. The ends were cut back, 2 bases at V and 2 bases at J, with 10 bases in the middle. The CDR3 is 15 residues long. In nucleotides, the CDR3 is TGTGCCAGCAGTGAACTGGGGTCCCCCTACAATGAGCAGTTCTTC. Residues: CASSELGSPYNEQFF. Full variable domain (missing parts from reference TRBV2 and TRBJ2-1): EPEVTQTPSHQVTQMGQEVILRCVPISNHLYFYWYRQILGQKVEFLVSFYNNEISEKSEIFDDQFSVERPDGSNFTLKIRSTKLEDSAMYFCASSELGSPYNEQFFGPGTRLTVL.

The chain's CDR3 is CASSLNSGSGANVLTF. The CDR3 DNA reads TGTGCCAGCAGCTTAAATTCGGGCTCTGGGGCCAACGTCCTGACTTTC. The J gene is TRBJ2-6, the V gene TRBV7-3; D gene uncertain. The germline V gene encodes CDR1 SGHTA and CDR2 FQGTGA. The CDR3 is 16 residues long. V was trimmed by 1 base and J by 0 bases, leaving 7 bases between them. The variable domain in full, with the rest retrieved from reference TRBV7-3 and TRBJ2-6, is GAGVSQTPSNKVTEKGKYVELRCDPISGHTALYWYRQSLGQGPEFLIYFQGTGAADDSGLPNDRFFAVRPEGSVSTLKIQRTERGDSAVYLCASSLNSGSGANVLTFGAGSRLTVL.

The genes are TRBV11-2 and TRBJ1-2; TRBD1 matches at 7 bases. The CDR3 loop spans 16 amino acids. Germline loops: CDR1 SGHAT, CDR2 FQNNGV. The V and J ends lost 3 bases and 1 base, in that order; junction bases with no gene match: 8. The CDR3 here is CASSLDRLFFNYGYTF. CDR3 DNA sequence: TGTGCCAGCAGCTTGGACAGGCTTTTCTTTAACTATGGCTACACCTTC.

The rearrangement links TRBV28 to TRBJ1-2, with 8 bases identical to TRBD1. The CDR3 covers 14 residues. V dropped 2 bases and J dropped 5; count of bases not matched to a gene: 4. Germline loops: CDR1 MDHEN, CDR2 SYDVKM. As DNA, the CDR3 is TGTGCCAGCAGTTTAAACAGGGGGTGGTATGGCTACACCTTC. The encoded protein is CASSLNRGWYGYTF.

This clone was recorded only once. The V and J genes are TRBV6-6 and TRBJ1-2, with 8 bases matching TRBD1. The CDR3 consists of 16 residues. After removal of 2 bases from V and 3 bases from J, the junction contained 8 bases not matched to a gene. The germline gives CDR1 MNHNY, CDR2 SVGAGI (reference sequence). CDR3 protein: CASSYTGHRGDYGYTF. The CDR3 DNA is TGTGCCAGCAGTTACACGGGACACAGGGGGGACTATGGCTACACCTTC.